Reported below is one TCR beta chain. Isolation yielded PBMCs, at least 6.5 million per sample, in every case. This record belongs to a study of blood T cells in healthy people across ages. PCR was performed a second time for about 6 to 12 cycles using a sample-barcoded 5' primer and a J-beta primer mix. MiXCR, applied by TCRdb to the 5' RACE reads, yields one record per CDR3 protein. The repertoire holds about 2 million distinct CDR3 sequences, around half seen once, with approximately 2.1% in the top ten. Trimming took 4 bases from V and 1 from J; bases not matched to a gene: 8. The germline CDR1 and CDR2 sequences are SGHDT and YYEEEE. The CDR3 has 16 amino acids.

The TCR comes from a woman between 35 and 50 years old in good health. Sequenced: blood. The chain is built from TRBV5-6 and TRBJ2-5; 9 bases agree with TRBD1. CDR3 protein: CASSQTGGGFQETQYF. CDR3 DNA sequence: TGTGCCAGCAGCCAGACAGGGGGTGGCTTCCAAGAGACCCAGTACTTC. Together with reference TRBV5-6 and TRBJ2-5, the CDR3 gives the full variable domain: DAGVTQSPTHLIKTRGQQVTLRCSPKSGHDTVSWYQQALGQGPQFIFQYYEEEERQRGNFPDRFSGHQFPNYSSELNVNALLLGDSALYLCASSQTGGGFQETQYFGPGTRLLVL.